This T cell receptor beta chain derives from a study of blood T cell repertoires in COVID-19. Study details: Whether acute or convalescent, the COVID-19 samples came from the United States, Italy and Spain.

Authors' data handling: Estimated nucleated cell counts came from reference gene primer amplification. The method was immunoSEQ multiplex PCR; TCRdb's version includes in-frame clones alone and lacks a portion of them. The DNA was the basis for D and trimming; V, J and clone size are from that table. The sample carries tens of thousands of clones, about 89% recorded once. The receptor's source is a man aged 45-60 years with active or convalescent COVID-19. The sample consisted of peripheral blood.

DNA of the CDR3: TGCAGCGTTGAAGACAGGGGCCGTACCTACGAGCAGTACTTC. As protein: CSVEDRGRTYEQYF. The J gene is TRBJ2-7, the V gene TRBV29-1; weak D call: TRBD1 (6 bases). CDR1 and CDR2 from the germline V gene are SQVTM and ANQGSEA. The CDR3 loop spans 14 amino acids. Trimming removed 0 bases from V and 2 bases from J, with 11 bases in between.